This TCR beta chain was identified in a study of response to subunit inactivated influenza vaccine. TCRdb re-analysed the RT-PCR reads in MiXCR, keeping a single row per CDR3 protein. The sample includes about 520,000 distinct CDR3 sequences, about a tenth seen only once; the top ten take about an eighth. This clonotype has a handful of counts. This CDR3 spans 18 amino acids. Germline V gives CDR1 SGHAT, CDR2 FQNNGV. Deletions cut 6 bases from V and 0 bases from J, with 20 bases between. This TCR was recovered from a man over 45 who received an inactivated influenza vaccine. The chain has TRBV11-2 and TRBJ2-2; D may be TRBD1 or TRBD2 (6 bases each). This specimen was PBMCs from blood, taken about 40 days after vaccination. CDR3 in amino acids: CASRPAGAGTANTGELFF. CDR3 nucleotide sequence: TGTGCCAGCAGACCAGCAGGGGCGGGGACCGCGAACACCGGGGAGCTGTTTTTT.